What follows is one T cell receptor beta chain and its context. Its specificity is unknown. V was trimmed by 8 bases and J by 4 bases, leaving 15 bases between them. The germline gives CDR1 MNHEY, CDR2 SMNVEV (reference sequence). The CDR3 totals 13 residues. Terminally differentiated effector memory CD45RA+ cells were left out of the naive CD8 fraction, which was CD45RO-negative and positively selected for CCR7. Donors were healthy HIV-negative adults without recently reported acute infections or vaccinations. These data originate in a study of shared clonotypes between healthy human individuals. Whole-study results and caveats: Sequencing depth was a factor that was expected to affect clonotype sharing among donors.

Profiling relied on immunoSEQ multiplex PCR, and the TCRdb table lists in-frame clones only, not all of them. The repertoire has around 1,900,000 clones, about 93% of them found once; the top ten carry approximately 1.6%. The sequenced material came from naive CD8+ T cells from PBMCs. V is TRBV27 and J is TRBJ2-7, with D perhaps TRBD1 (5 bases). The source of this sequence is a young man in good health. Some clones in this sample may be carry-over from other donors' samples. CDR3 residues: CASGSGATYEQYF. The DNA for the CDR3 is TGTGCCAGCGGATCTGGGGCTACATACGAGCAGTACTTC.